The present T cell receptor (beta chain) was sequenced within a study of OX40 agonist ivuxolimab in advanced cancers. Study outcomes and limitations: Which antigen the expanded peripheral T cells recognized is unknown.

With regard to this clone: Its antigen remains unknown.

The ends were cut back, 3 bases at V and 1 base at J, with 12 bases in the middle. The germline V gene has CDR1 SNHLY and CDR2 FYNNEI. The CDR3 contains 15 residues. Here immunoSEQ multiplex PCR was the method, and the copy in TCRdb shows in-frame clones only, minus some. The sample carries roughly 15,000 clones, roughly 78% recorded once. This TCR derives from an adult with an advanced solid tumor such as melanoma, head and neck, liver or kidney cancer. The source material was CD4+ or CD8+ T cells sorted from blood, sampled in a trial of the OX40 agonist ivuxolimab. V usage is TRBV2 and J usage is TRBJ1-1; D ambiguous. CDR3 sequence: CASSDPRPGNTEAFF. As DNA, the CDR3 is TGTGCCAGCAGTGACCCGCGACCGGGGAACACTGAAGCTTTCTTT. The variable domain in full, with the rest retrieved from reference TRBV2 and TRBJ1-1, is EPEVTQTPSHQVTQMGQEVILRCVPISNHLYFYWYRQILGQKVEFLVSFYNNEISEKSEIFDDQFSVERPDGSNFTLKIRSTKLEDSAMYFCASSDPRPGNTEAFFGQGTRLTVV.